The rows below give T cell receptor beta chains drawn from one sample of a study of blood T cell repertoires in COVID-19. Produced via immunoSEQ multiplex PCR; TCRdb's table is partial and in-frame only. This sample has approximately 240,000 clones; approximately 79% occur once, and the top ten carry 4.5% to 6%. Sequenced material: peripheral blood. These receptors originate from a woman of 80 years or more with active or convalescent COVID-19. CDR3s include the opening cysteine and the closing phenylalanine or tryptophan. The order of the fields is J gene, D gene, V gene, clone size, CDR3 protein, CDR3 DNA. The D gene is left open where the match is weak. Not all rows give a size; the values are once, few, many and, for expanded clones, a class.

TRBJ1-2	TRBD1	TRBV2	NA	CASRGTGGNYGYTF	TGTGCCAGCAGAGGGACAGGGGGGAACTATGGCTACACCTTC
TRBJ1-1	NA	TRBV12-3/TRBV12-4	few	CASSHGRTPEAFF	TGTGCCAGCAGCCACGGGAGAACGCCTGAAGCTTTCTTT
TRBJ1-1	NA	TRBV5-1	NA	CASSLMVSQDTEAFF	TGCGCCAGCAGCTTGATGGTCTCACAGGACACTGAAGCTTTCTTT
TRBJ2-2	NA	TRBV5-1	NA	CASSFFLNTGELFF	TGCGCCAGCAGCTTTTTCTTGAACACCGGGGAGCTGTTTTTT
TRBJ2-2	NA	TRBV9	NA	CASSVGLEVAGELFF	TGTGCCAGCAGCGTAGGACTAGAAGTAGCCGGGGAGCTGTTTTTT
TRBJ2-6	NA	TRBV7-2	NA	CASSLQGHSGANVLTF	TGTGCCAGCAGCTTACAGGGGCACTCTGGGGCCAACGTCCTGACTTTC
TRBJ2-4	TRBD2	TRBV24-1	NA	CATSDLGGVPLAKNIQYF	TGTGCCACCAGTGATTTGGGGGGGGTCCCGCTAGCCAAAAACATTCAGTACTTC
TRBJ2-1	TRBD2	TRBV3-1/TRBV3-2	NA	CASSRYGGGAYSSYNEQFF	TGTGCCAGCAGCCGGTACGGCGGGGGGGCCTATAGCTCCTACAATGAGCAGTTCTTC
TRBJ1-2	NA	TRBV5-1	NA	CASSFDLPRTYGYTF	TGCGCCAGCAGCTTCGATCTACCCCGAACCTATGGCTACACCTTC
TRBJ2-1	TRBD2	TRBV28	NA	CASSLASGSGQHNEQFF	TGTGCCAGCAGTTTGGCTAGCGGGAGTGGGCAACACAATGAGCAGTTCTTC
TRBJ1-2	NA	TRBV10-3	NA	CAISATGGYGYTF	TGTGCCATCAGCGCGACAGGAGGCTATGGCTACACCTTC
TRBJ1-1	NA	TRBV2	once	CASSDYPGTEAFF	TGTGCCAGCAGTGACTATCCGGGCACTGAAGCTTTCTTT
TRBJ2-1	TRBD2	TRBV29-1	NA	CSVRGSLTSGRANEQFF	TGCAGCGTGAGGGGGTCACTGACTAGCGGGAGGGCCAATGAGCAGTTCTTC
TRBJ1-3	NA	TRBV5-4	few	CASSWQGSGSGNTIYF	TGTGCCAGCAGCTGGCAGGGGAGCGGCTCTGGAAACACCATATATTTT
TRBJ2-7	TRBD1	TRBV11-2	few	CASSTGTGYEQYF	TGTGCCAGCAGCACCGGGACAGGGTACGAGCAGTACTTC
TRBJ1-2	NA	TRBV5-6	NA	CASSRPSGRAGYTF	TGTGCCAGCAGTCGACCCTCTGGGCGAGCTGGCTACACCTTC
TRBJ1-6	TRBD1	TRBV27	NA	CASSIRTGTLGIGSPLHF	TGTGCCAGCAGTATTAGGACAGGGACCCTCGGGATTGGCTCACCCCTCCACTTT